The entry that follows covers one T cell receptor (beta chain) sequence. The CDR3 extends over 14 amino acids. Germline CDR1 and CDR2: MGHRA and YSYEKL. These data originate in a study of monozygotic twins with inflammatory bowel disease. UMIs incorporating a 6-nucleotide sample barcode were appended by means of template switching. With the 5' RACE reads reprocessed, TCRdb shows one record per CDR3 protein and no DNA. The sample has some 450,000 distinct CDR3 sequences; the top ten hold about 2.6%. Researchers collected around 2.7 ml of blood per donor. The sequence was collected from a human donor with ulcerative colitis or Crohn's disease, or a healthy co-twin of an affected twin (not recorded which). The chain employs TRBV4-1 and TRBJ1-1. Sequenced input: blood. This chain's CDR3 is CASSQVVGRTKAFF.